What follows are 18 T cell receptor beta chains derived from one specimen sequenced in a study of vaccination effects on CD4 cells after COVID-19. The authors isolated CD4+ T cells after roughly eleven days of culture. Each participant was given two doses of one vaccine (BNT162b2 or mRNA-1273). Their antigens remain unidentified. Only in-frame clones appear in the TCRdb table, and some are missing; sequencing was by immunoSEQ multiplex PCR. Counted here are under 70,000 clones, 70% to 85% occurring once; the ten biggest clones make up over 2%. Sequenced material: CD4+ T cells from PBMCs cultured without peptide, taken after COVID-19 vaccination. Receptors were obtained from a human donor who received a COVID-19 vaccine.

The chain uses TRBV12-3 or TRBV12-4 and TRBJ2-3; possible D gene TRBD2, 5 bases. This CDR3 spans 11 amino acids. Trimming removed 2 bases from V and 11 bases from J, with 8 bases in between. The CDR3 here is CASSLLAQQYF. In nucleotides, the CDR3 is TGTGCCAGCAGTTTACTAGCACAGCAGTATTTT.

This clone was detected a few times. This chain connects TRBV19 to TRBJ1-2, with 7 bases matching TRBD1. The germline gives CDR1 LNHDA, CDR2 SQIVND (reference sequence). The CDR3 is 15 amino acids. V shed 5 bases and J 5 bases; nucleotides not matched to a gene: 11. The CDR3 protein is CASSSHRDSFYGYTF. CDR3 DNA: TGTGCCAGTAGTTCCCACCGGGACAGTTTTTATGGCTACACCTTC.

The chain is built from TRBV19 and TRBJ1-2, with D possibly TRBD1 on 6 matching bases. Trimming stripped 4 bases from V and 3 bases from J, with 15 bases between. Germline CDR1 and CDR2: LNHDA and SQIVND (reference sequence). CDR3 length: 15 amino acids. This CDR3 reads CASSTPSSGDYGYTF. The CDR3 DNA follows: TGTGCCAGTAGTACCCCAAGTTCAGGGGACTATGGCTACACCTTC.

This clone was seen only a few times. This rearrangement joins TRBV10-1 to TRBJ1-6, with 9 bases fitting TRBD1. With V trimmed by 3 bases and J by 5 bases, 8 bases remained unmatched. This CDR3 comprises 17 residues. Germline CDR1 WNHNN, CDR2 SYGVQD (reference sequence). CDR3 in amino acids: CASSEGTGGNNNSPLHF. CDR3 in DNA: TGCGCCAGCAGTGAAGGCACAGGGGGCAATAATAATTCACCCCTCCACTTT.

This chain joins TRBV5-4 and TRBJ2-3; D not resolved. In germline, CDR1 is SGHNT, CDR2 YYREEE (reference sequence). The V gene lost 1 base and the J gene lost 2 bases, with 2 bases spanning the gap. The CDR3 has 12 amino acids. In DNA, the CDR3 is TGTGCCAGCAGCTTGCACACAGATACGCAGTATTTT. Its protein is CASSLHTDTQYF. Full variable domain (missing parts from reference TRBV5-4 and TRBJ2-3): ETGVTQSPTHLIKTRGQQVTLRCSSQSGHNTVSWYQQALGQGPQFIFQYYREEENGRGNFPPRFSGLQFPNYSSELNVNALELDDSALYLCASSLHTDTQYFGPGTRLTVL.

The V gene is TRBV5-8, the J gene TRBJ2-5, with D possibly being TRBD1 or TRBD2 (6 bases each). The germline CDR1 and CDR2 sequences are SGHTS and YDEGEE. The CDR3 runs to 16 residues. Trimming shortened V by 4 bases and J by 2 bases, and 18 bases separated the two germline ends. The CDR3 protein is CASSLRGAVGQETQYF. The CDR3 region has the DNA TGTGCCAGCAGCCTGAGGGGGGCGGTTGGACAAGAGACCCAGTACTTC.

This rearrangement joins TRBV7-2 to TRBJ2-1, with 7 bases identical to TRBD2. The germline V gene encodes CDR1 SGHTA and CDR2 FQGNSA. This CDR3 has 16 amino acids. V dropped 2 bases and J dropped 10; count of bases not matched to a gene: 14. CDR3 coding DNA: TGTGCCAGCAGCTTACCGATAGGGCTGGGAGGGGTCGAGCAGTTCTTC. Its protein is CASSLPIGLGGVEQFF.

In DNA form, the CDR3 reads TGCGCCAGCAGCTTAGACAGGTCGAACACTGAAGCTTTCTTT. This sequence encodes CASSLDRSNTEAFF. The chain couples TRBV5-1 to TRBJ1-1; maybe TRBD1 (6 bases). CDR3 length: 14 amino acids. Looked up from germline, CDR1 is SGHRS and CDR2 is YFSETQ. Between the trimmed V and J ends, which lost 2 bases and 1 base, there was a span of 9 bases. Variable domain in full (rest from reference TRBV5-1 and TRBJ1-1): KAGVTQTPRYLIKTRGQQVTLSCSPISGHRSVSWYQQTPGQGLQFLFEYFSETQRNKGNFPGRFSGRQFSNSRSEMNVSTLELGDSALYLCASSLDRSNTEAFFGQGTRLTVV.

The V and J genes are TRBV4-3 and TRBJ2-2; TRBD2 is a possible D gene (5 bases). The length of the CDR3 is 15 residues. Trimming removed 0 bases from V and 3 bases from J, with 8 bases in between. Looked up from germline, CDR1 is LGHNA and CDR2 is YSLEER. DNA of the CDR3: TGCGCCAGCAGCCAAGAGAGAGGGTACACCGGGGAGCTGTTTTTT. Translation: CASSQERGYTGELFF.

This clone was detected only once. The V call is TRBV5-6, the J call TRBJ1-6; D call uncertain. Germline V CDR1 and CDR2: SGHDT, YYEEEE. The V gene lost 2 bases and the J gene lost 2 bases, with 5 bases spanning the gap. The CDR3 is 14 residues long. The CDR3 protein is CASSFITYNSPLHF. The CDR3 DNA is TGTGCCAGCAGCTTTATCACCTATAATTCACCCCTCCACTTT.

The V gene is TRBV7-3, the J gene TRBJ1-1; no clear D. The CDR3 has 13 residues. The V and J ends lost 6 bases and 4 bases respectively, with 12 bases between them. CDR1 and CDR2 (germline): SGHTA, FQGTGA. CDR3 protein: CASRQGVGTEAFF. Here the CDR3 DNA reads TGTGCCAGCAGGCAAGGAGTGGGCACTGAAGCTTTCTTT.

The chain has TRBV4-3 and TRBJ2-7, with 9 positions matching TRBD2. CDR3 length equals 14 residues. Germline CDR1 is LGHNA and CDR2 is YSLEER. V trimming: 3 bases; J trimming: 6 bases; junction bases outside the gene matches: 6. The CDR3 is CASSHIAGGIEQYV. As DNA, the CDR3 is TGCGCCAGCAGCCACATTGCGGGGGGGATCGAGCAGTACGTC.

The chain carries TRBV2 and TRBJ1-3; 8 positions agree with TRBD1. There are 15 residues in the CDR3. Looked up from germline, CDR1 is SNHLY and CDR2 is FYNNEI. The V segment lost 4 bases and the J segment 4 bases; nucleotides outside the gene matches: 6. The CDR3 is CASSGGTGSGNTIYF. The CDR3 nucleotides read TGTGCCAGCAGTGGGGGGACAGGATCAGGAAACACCATATATTTT.

The rearrangement joins TRBV2 to TRBJ1-3; no clear D gene. The CDR3 contains 13 residues. Germline V lookup: CDR1 SNHLY, CDR2 FYNNEI. V shed 1 base and J shed 0 bases, with 1 base lying between them. The CDR3 reads CASSEDSGNTIYF. DNA of the CDR3: TGTGCCAGCAGTGAAGACTCTGGAAACACCATATATTTT.

The chain couples TRBV4-3 to TRBJ1-2, with D hard to call. The germline gives CDR1 LGHNA, CDR2 YSLEER. The germline V and J ends were trimmed by 1 base and 2 bases, with 5 bases remaining between them. The length of the CDR3 is 13 residues. In DNA form, the CDR3 reads TGCGCCAGCAGCCAAGCGAGAAACTATGGCTACACCTTC. Protein: CASSQARNYGYTF.

The CDR3 is CASSQGVTNEQYV. CDR3 bases: TGTGCCAGCAGCCAAGGGGTGACTAACGAGCAGTACGTC. The gene calls are TRBV3-1 (or the pseudogene TRBV3-2) and TRBJ2-7; maybe TRBD2 (5 bases). CDR1 LGHDT and CDR2 YNNKEL come from the germline V gene (reference sequence). This CDR3 has 13 residues. The V end was cut by 1 base, the J end by 5 bases, with 9 bases between.

The rearrangement joins TRBV2 to TRBJ2-1, with 7 bases that match TRBD2. J was trimmed by 3 bases and V by 6 bases; bases with no gene match: 5. The CDR3 covers 14 residues. Looked up from germline, CDR1 is SNHLY and CDR2 is FYNNEI. Written as DNA, the CDR3 is TGTGCCAGCAGGGGAGGGACCTACTACAATGAGCAGTTCTTC. Encoded protein: CASRGGTYYNEQFF.

This clone was picked up a small number of times. This chain connects TRBV30 to TRBJ1-3; D is undetermined. The germline V and J ends were trimmed by 2 bases and 0 bases, with 8 bases remaining between them. Germline-derived CDR1 and CDR2 are GTSNPN and SVGIG (reference sequence). CDR3 length: 14 residues. CDR3 protein: CAWSLQYSGNTIYF. The CDR3 DNA follows: TGTGCCTGGAGTCTACAGTACTCTGGAAACACCATATATTTT.